This TCR beta chain was found in a study of Ad26.COV2.S vaccination and SARS-CoV-2 variants. V lost 5 bases, J lost 4 bases, and 9 bases stayed unmatched. Per the germline V gene, CDR1 is SGHTA and CDR2 is FQGNSA. The CDR3 sequence is 15 residues long. Assay used: immunoSEQ multiplex PCR; TCRdb lists only in-frame clones, some missing. The sample holds about 350,000 clones, 75% to 90% seen once. As for treatment: roughly 20 received Ad26.COV2.S at low or high dose, single or two shots; 5 received placebo; per-sample allocation not given. Sampling happened 63 days after the first vaccine or placebo injection. This clone was seen just once.

The chain joins TRBV7-2 to TRBJ2-7, with 9 bases that match TRBD1. The TCR originated in a person aged 18-60 years who received the Ad26.COV2.S COVID-19 vaccine or a placebo. The material sequenced was peripheral blood, taken in a trial of Ad26.COV2.S vaccine versus placebo. CDR3 in DNA: TGTGCCAGCAGCCCATCCGTGGACAGGGGTTACGAGCAGTACTTC. It translates to CASSPSVDRGYEQYF.